The entry below gives a single T cell receptor (beta chain) sequence along with its context. Original processing notes: Scientists estimated how many nucleated cells there were by amplifying reference gene primers. Generated by immunoSEQ multiplex PCR, the TCRdb table keeps only in-frame clones and is missing some. The D gene and trimming were derived from the DNA, and the V and J assignments and clone size from that table. The sample lists about 270,000 clones, roughly 86% occurring once. The sample originates from a study of blood T cell repertoires in COVID-19. About the research overall: Sources were T cells, B-cell-depleted T cells, or PBMCs; the material itself was cDNA or gDNA.

Germline assignment: CDR1 ENHRY and CDR2 SYGVKD. Trimming removed 2 bases from V and 2 bases from J, with 13 bases in between. CDR3 length: 16 residues. This TCR came from an older woman who had recovered from COVID-19. The chain uses TRBV10-3 and TRBJ1-5; tentatively, D is TRBD1 (5 bases). Sequencing was done on a sample of peripheral blood. CDR3 loop: CAISEAGTGGNQPQHF. CDR3 DNA sequence: TGTGCCATCAGTGAGGCCGGGACGGGAGGCAATCAGCCCCAGCATTTT.